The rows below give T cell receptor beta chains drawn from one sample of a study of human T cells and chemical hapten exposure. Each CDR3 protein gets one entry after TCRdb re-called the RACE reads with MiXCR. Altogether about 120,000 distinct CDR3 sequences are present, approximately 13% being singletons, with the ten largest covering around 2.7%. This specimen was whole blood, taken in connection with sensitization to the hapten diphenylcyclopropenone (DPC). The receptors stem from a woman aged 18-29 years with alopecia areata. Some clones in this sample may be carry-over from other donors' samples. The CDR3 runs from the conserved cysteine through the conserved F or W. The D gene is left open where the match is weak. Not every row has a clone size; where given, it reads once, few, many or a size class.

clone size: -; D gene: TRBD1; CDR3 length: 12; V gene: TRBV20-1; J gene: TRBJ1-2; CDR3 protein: CTRGTANYGYTF; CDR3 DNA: TGCACCCGGGGGACAGCAAACTATGGCTACACCTTC
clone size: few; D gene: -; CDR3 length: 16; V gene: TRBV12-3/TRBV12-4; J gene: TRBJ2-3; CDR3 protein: CASSLRRGRITDTQYF; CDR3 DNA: TGTGCCAGCAGTTTAAGGAGGGGAAGAATTACAGATACGCAGTATTTT
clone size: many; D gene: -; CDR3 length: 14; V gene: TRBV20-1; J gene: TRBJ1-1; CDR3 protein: CSARDRLRNTEAFF; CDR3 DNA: TGCAGTGCTAGAGATCGTCTTAGGAACACTGAAGCTTTCTTT
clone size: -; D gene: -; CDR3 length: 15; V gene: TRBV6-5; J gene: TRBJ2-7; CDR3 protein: CASSPSMGGTYEQYF; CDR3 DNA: TGTGCCAGCAGTCCCTCCATGGGGGGAACCTACGAGCAGTACTTC
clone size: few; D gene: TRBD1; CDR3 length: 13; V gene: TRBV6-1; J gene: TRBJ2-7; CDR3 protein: CAIVGTGGFEQYF; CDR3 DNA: TGTGCCATAGTTGGGACAGGGGGTTTCGAGCAGTACTTC
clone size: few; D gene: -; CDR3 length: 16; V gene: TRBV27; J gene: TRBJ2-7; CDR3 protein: CASRHQGFLSSYEQYF; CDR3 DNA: TGTGCCAGCAGACACCAGGGGTTCCTGAGCTCCTACGAGCAGTACTTC
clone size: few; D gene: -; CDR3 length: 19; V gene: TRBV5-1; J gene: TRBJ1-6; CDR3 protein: CASSPGFQQALRDNSPLHF; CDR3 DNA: TGCGCCAGCAGCCCGGGGTTCCAACAGGCCCTAAGGGATAATTCACCCCTCCACTTT
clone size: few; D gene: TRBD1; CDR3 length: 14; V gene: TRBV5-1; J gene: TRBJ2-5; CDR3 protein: CASSYSTGEETQYF; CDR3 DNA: TGCGCCAGCAGCTACTCGACAGGGGAAGAGACCCAGTACTTC
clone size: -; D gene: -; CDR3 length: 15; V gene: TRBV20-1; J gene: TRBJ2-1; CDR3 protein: CSAVLSGQTYNEQFF; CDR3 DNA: TGCAGTGCCGTCTTATCAGGACAGACATACAATGAGCAGTTCTTC
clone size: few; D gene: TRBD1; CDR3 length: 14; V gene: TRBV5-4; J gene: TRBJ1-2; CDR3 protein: CASSAGQGNYGYTF; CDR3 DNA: TGTGCCAGCAGCGCCGGACAGGGCAACTATGGCTACACCTTC
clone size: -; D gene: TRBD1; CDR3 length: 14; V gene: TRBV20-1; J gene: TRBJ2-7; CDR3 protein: CSAVVWTGSYEQYF; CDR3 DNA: TGCAGTGCGGTTGTGTGGACAGGATCCTACGAGCAGTACTTC
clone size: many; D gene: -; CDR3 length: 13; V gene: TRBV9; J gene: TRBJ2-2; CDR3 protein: CASSVGNTGELFF; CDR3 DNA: TGTGCCAGCAGCGTAGGTAACACCGGGGAGCTGTTTTTT
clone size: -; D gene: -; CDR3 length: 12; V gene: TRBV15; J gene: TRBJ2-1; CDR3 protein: CATSRDTNEQFF; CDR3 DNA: TGTGCCACCAGCAGAGACACTAATGAGCAGTTCTTC
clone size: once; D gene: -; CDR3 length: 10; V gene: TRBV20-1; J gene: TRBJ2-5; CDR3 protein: CSATIQTQYF; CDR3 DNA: TGCAGTGCTACTATTCAGACCCAGTACTTC
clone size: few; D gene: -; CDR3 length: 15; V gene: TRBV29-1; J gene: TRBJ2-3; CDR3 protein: CSVGESGSSTDTQYF; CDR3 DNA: TGCAGCGTCGGCGAGTCAGGGTCTAGCACAGATACGCAGTATTTT
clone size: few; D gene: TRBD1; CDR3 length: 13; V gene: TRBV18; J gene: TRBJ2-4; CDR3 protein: CASSPGTENIQYF; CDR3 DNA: TGTGCCAGCTCACCAGGGACAGAGAACATTCAGTACTTC
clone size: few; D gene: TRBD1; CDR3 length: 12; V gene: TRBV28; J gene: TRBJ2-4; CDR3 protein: CASSPRTGVEYF; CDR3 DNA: TGTGCCAGCAGTCCCCGGACAGGGGTTGAGTACTTC
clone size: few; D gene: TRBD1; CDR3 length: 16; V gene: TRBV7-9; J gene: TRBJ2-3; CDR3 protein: CASSPGTGRITDTQYF; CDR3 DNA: TGTGCCAGCAGCCCTGGGACAGGGCGTATCACAGATACGCAGTATTTT
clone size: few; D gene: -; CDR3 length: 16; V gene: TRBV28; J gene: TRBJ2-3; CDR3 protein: CASSLDRGTDTDTQYF; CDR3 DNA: TGTGCCAGCAGTTTGGATCGGGGAACGGACACAGATACGCAGTATTTT
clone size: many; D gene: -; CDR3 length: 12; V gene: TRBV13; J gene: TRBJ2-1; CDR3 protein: CASSLSGDEQFF; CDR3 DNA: TGTGCCAGCAGCTTATCAGGGGATGAGCAGTTCTTC
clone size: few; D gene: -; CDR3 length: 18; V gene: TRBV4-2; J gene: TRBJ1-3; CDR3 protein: CASSQEARLSSAGNTIYF; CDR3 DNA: TGTGCCAGCAGCCAAGAAGCCAGACTCTCCTCCGCTGGAAACACCATATATTTT
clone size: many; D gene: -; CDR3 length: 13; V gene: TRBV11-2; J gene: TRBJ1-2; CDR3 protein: CASSSNRNYGYTF; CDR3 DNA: TGTGCCAGCAGCTCGAACAGGAACTATGGCTACACCTTC
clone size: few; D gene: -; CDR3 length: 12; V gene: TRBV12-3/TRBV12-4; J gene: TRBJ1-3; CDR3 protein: CASRRLGNTIYF; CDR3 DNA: TGTGCCAGCAGAAGGTTAGGAAACACCATATATTTT
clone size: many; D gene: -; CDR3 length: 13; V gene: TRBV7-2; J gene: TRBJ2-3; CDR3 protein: CASSLYFGDTQYF; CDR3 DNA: TGTGCCAGCAGCCTCTACTTTGGAGATACGCAGTATTTT
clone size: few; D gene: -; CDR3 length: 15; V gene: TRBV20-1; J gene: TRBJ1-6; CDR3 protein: CSARALGINNSPLHF; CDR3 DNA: TGCAGTGCTAGAGCCCTCGGGATAAATAATTCACCCCTCCACTTT
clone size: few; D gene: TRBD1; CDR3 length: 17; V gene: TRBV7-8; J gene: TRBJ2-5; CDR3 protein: CASRRGPGQGTRETQYF; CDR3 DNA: TGTGCCAGCAGGAGAGGACCGGGACAGGGGACCAGAGAGACCCAGTACTTC
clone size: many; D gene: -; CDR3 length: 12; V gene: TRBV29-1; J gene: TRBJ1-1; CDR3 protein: CSVEQGSPEAFF; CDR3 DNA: TGCAGCGTTGAACAGGGGAGCCCTGAAGCTTTCTTT
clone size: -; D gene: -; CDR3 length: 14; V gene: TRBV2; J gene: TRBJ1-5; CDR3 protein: CASRGRGFNQPQHF; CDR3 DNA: TGTGCCAGCAGAGGCCGAGGATTTAATCAGCCCCAGCATTTT
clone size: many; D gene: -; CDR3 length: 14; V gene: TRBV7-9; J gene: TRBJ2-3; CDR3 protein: CASSLRIGTDTQYF; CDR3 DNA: TGTGCCAGCAGCTTAAGGATCGGCACAGATACGCAGTATTTT
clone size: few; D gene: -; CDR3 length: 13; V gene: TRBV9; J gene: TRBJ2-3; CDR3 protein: CASSLSVEDTQYF; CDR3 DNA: TGTGCCAGCAGCCTCTCGGTCGAAGATACGCAGTATTTT
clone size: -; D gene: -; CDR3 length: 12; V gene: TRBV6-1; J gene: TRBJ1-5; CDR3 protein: CASRRDYQPQHF; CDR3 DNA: TGTGCCAGCCGCCGGGACTATCAGCCCCAGCATTTT
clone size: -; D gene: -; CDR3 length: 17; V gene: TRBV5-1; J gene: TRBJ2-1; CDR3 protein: CASTLIGGVNSYNEQFF; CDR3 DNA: TGCGCCAGCACCCTCATTGGCGGGGTCAACTCCTACAATGAGCAGTTCTTC
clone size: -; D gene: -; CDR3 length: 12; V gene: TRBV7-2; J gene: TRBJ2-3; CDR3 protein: CASSLDTDTQYF; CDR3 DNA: TGTGCCAGCAGCCTAGACACAGATACGCAGTATTTT
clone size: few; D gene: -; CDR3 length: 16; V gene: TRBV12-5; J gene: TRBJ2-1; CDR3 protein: CASGLLRLPRDNEQFF; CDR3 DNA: TGTGCTAGTGGTTTGCTACGACTCCCGAGGGACAATGAGCAGTTCTTC
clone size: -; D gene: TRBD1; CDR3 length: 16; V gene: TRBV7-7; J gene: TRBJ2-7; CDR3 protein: CASSPPVSGQSYEQYF; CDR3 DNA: TGTGCCAGCAGCCCGCCCGTATCGGGACAGTCCTACGAGCAGTACTTC